These 24 T cell receptor beta chains share one sample of origin, sequenced in a study of T cell repertoires and HLA-DP antigens. For these TCRs, the target antigens are not known. Measured with immunoSEQ multiplex PCR; TCRdb has only the in-frame clones, and not every one. This sample carries about 110,000 clones, 92% of them seen once, and the ten largest clones take around 0.3%. The sequenced sample consisted of CD4+ T cells from PBMCs. The receptor set was obtained from a woman under 30 in good health and CMV-seronegative.

The rearrangement uses TRBV7-2 and TRBJ2-1; D is unresolved. The V end lost 3 bases, the J end lost 4 bases, and 10 bases lay between the germline ends. Germline V gene sequence: CDR1 SGHTA, CDR2 FQGNSA. The CDR3 has 14 amino acids. DNA of the CDR3: TGTGCCAGCAGCTTCCGCCGATCTTACAATGAGCAGTTCTTC. Translation gives CASSFRRSYNEQFF.

The chain combines TRBV28 with TRBJ2-7, with a tentative D call TRBD1 (5 bases). CDR3 length: 14 residues. Between the trimmed V and J ends, which lost 6 bases and 2 bases, there was a span of 14 bases. Per the germline V gene, CDR1 is MDHEN and CDR2 is SYDVKM. CDR3 nucleotides: TGTGCCAGCAGGGCCCGACAGATTCCCTACGAGCAGTACGTC. This encodes CASRARQIPYEQYV.

The CDR3 DNA is TGTGCCAGCAGTCCCGGGACGGTAGCCGAGACCCAGTACTTC. This gives the protein CASSPGTVAETQYF. The V and J genes are TRBV6-1 and TRBJ2-5; D assignment may be TRBD1 or TRBD2 (5 bases each). The germline CDR1 and CDR2 sequences are MNHNS and SASEGT. The V end was cut by 5 bases, the J end by 5 bases, with 15 bases between. This CDR3 comprises 14 residues.

The chain uses TRBV29-1 and TRBJ2-7, with TRBD2 identical over 13 bases. CDR1 and CDR2 from the germline V gene are SQVTM and ANQGSEA. The junction had 14 bases not matched to a gene; V was cut back by 6 bases and J by 6 bases. The CDR3 contains 16 residues. The CDR3 here is CSVASRLAGGRGEQYF. The CDR3 DNA reads TGCAGCGTCGCAAGCCGACTAGCGGGAGGCCGCGGCGAGCAGTACTTC.

The chain joins TRBV7-2 to TRBJ2-7; D possibly matches TRBD1 or TRBD2 (5 bases each). From germline, CDR1 is SGHTA and CDR2 FQGNSA. V lost 4 bases to trimming and J lost 2 bases, with 12 bases between them. This CDR3 contains 14 residues. As DNA, the CDR3 is TGTGCCAGCAGCTATCTCTCGGGGCCCTACGAGCAGTACTTC. Its protein product is CASSYLSGPYEQYF.

The chain links TRBV28 to TRBJ2-5; 16 bases are a match to TRBD2. The CDR3 runs to 16 residues. The V and J ends lost 5 bases and 4 bases, in that order; junction bases with no gene match: 4. Germline V lookup: CDR1 MDHEN, CDR2 SYDVKM. CDR3 nucleotide sequence: TGTGCCAGCAGTGGGACTAGCGGGGGGGCGAGAGAGACCCAGTACTTC. Translated: CASSGTSGGARETQYF.

This clone was found a few times. The rearrangement uses TRBV28 and TRBJ2-7; a weak D match, TRBD2 (6 bases). The CDR3 is 12 amino acids. Germline V gene data show CDR1 as MDHEN and CDR2 as SYDVKM. Trimming took 2 bases from V and 7 from J, leaving 9 bases between them. The CDR3 loop reads CASSLGTGEQYF. CDR3 nucleotides: TGTGCCAGCAGTTTAGGGACTGGGGAGCAGTACTTC. The variable domain in full, completed from reference TRBV28 and TRBJ2-7, reads DVKVTQSSRYLVKRTGEKVFLECVQDMDHENMFWYRQDPGLGLRLIYFSYDVKMKEKGDIPEGYSVSREKKERFSLILESASTNQTSMYLCASSLGTGEQYFGPGTRLTVT.

V usage is TRBV10-3 and J usage is TRBJ1-1; D is unclear. The CDR3 runs to 14 residues. CDR1 is ENHRY, CDR2 SYGVKD, per germline. The V end lost 3 bases, the J end lost 1 base, and 9 bases lay between the germline ends. DNA for the CDR3: TGTGCCATCAGTGAAAGGCAGTCGAACACTGAAGCTTTCTTT. As protein: CAISERQSNTEAFF.

The CDR3 nucleotides are TGTGCCAGCAGCAGGGAGTACACTGAAGCTTTCTTT. Amino acids: CASSREYTEAFF. The V gene is TRBV28, the J gene TRBJ1-1; the D gene is possibly TRBD1 (5 bases). The CDR3 is 12 amino acids. The ends were cut back, 6 bases at V and 3 bases at J, with 8 bases in the middle. From germline, CDR1 is MDHEN and CDR2 SYDVKM.

The chain joins TRBV18 to TRBJ1-2; possibly TRBD1 for D (5 bases). V lost 6 bases and J 5 bases, leaving 19 bases between the germline ends. Germline V gives CDR1 KGHSH, CDR2 LQKENI. This CDR3 contains 15 residues. The CDR3 DNA sequence: TGTGCCAGCTCCAACCTTCAGGGTGGCGAGTATGGCTACACCTTC. Its translation: CASSNLQGGEYGYTF.

The chain is built from TRBV19 and TRBJ1-1; weak D call: TRBD1 (5 bases). V was cut by 2 bases and J by 3 bases, with 10 bases left in between. Germline-derived CDR1 and CDR2 are LNHDA and SQIVND (reference sequence). CDR3 size: 14 residues. CDR3 sequence (DNA): TGTGCCAGTAGTATATTGGGACGGGACACTGAAGCTTTCTTT. Translating it yields CASSILGRDTEAFF.

This CDR3 is CAWSLLAGVTGELFF. CDR3 DNA: TGTGCCTGGAGTTTACTAGCGGGAGTTACCGGGGAGCTGTTTTTT. This chain links TRBV30 with TRBJ2-2; 11 bases line up with TRBD2. Trimming cost V 2 bases and J 5 bases; bases outside gene matches: 4. The germline CDR1 and CDR2 sequences are GTSNPN and SVGIG (reference sequence). The CDR3 runs 15 residues.

The chain is built from TRBV7-8 and TRBJ2-5; weak D call: TRBD1 (6 bases). This CDR3 region has 14 residues. V was cut by 5 bases and J by 0 bases, with 10 bases left in between. Germline values: CDR1 SGHVS, CDR2 FQNEAQ. This CDR3 reads CASSLDRYQETQYF. DNA for the CDR3: TGTGCCAGCAGCCTCGACAGGTACCAAGAGACCCAGTACTTC. Supplemented by reference TRBV7-8 and TRBJ2-5, the full variable domain reads GAGVSQSPRYKVAKRGQDVALRCDPISGHVSLFWYQQALGQGPEFLTYFQNEAQLDKSGLPSDRFFAERPEGSVSTLKIQRTQQEDSAVYLCASSLDRYQETQYFGPGTRLLVL.

The CDR3 DNA reads as TGCGCCAGCAGCTCGGGACAGAGTCAGCCCCAGCATTTT. Its protein product is CASSSGQSQPQHF. V is TRBV5-1 and J is TRBJ1-5, with 7 bases aligning to TRBD1. The CDR3 totals 13 residues. Germline CDR1 is SGHRS and CDR2 is YFSETQ. The V segment lost 3 bases and the J segment 6 bases; nucleotides outside the gene matches: 3.

A remark on this clone: Sequence at one end of the junction differs from germline and may be a read error. This chain uses TRBV5-6 with TRBJ1-4; 7 positions agree with TRBD1. Germline V gene sequence: CDR1 SGHDT, CDR2 YYEEEE. The CDR3 extends over 13 amino acids. CDR3 DNA sequence: TGTGCCAGCAGCCCCTTGCCCAATGCGGACAGGCGATTT. This translates into CASSPLPNADRRF.

This clone was detected only a few times. The rearrangement links TRBV5-4 to TRBJ1-2, with D possibly being TRBD1 (6 bases). V was trimmed by 5 bases and J by 2 bases, leaving 13 bases between them. Per the germline V gene, CDR1 is SGHNT and CDR2 is YYREEE (reference sequence). CDR3 length equals 14 residues. The CDR3 bases are TGTGCCAGCAGTTCCGGACAGCTAAACTATGGCTACACCTTC. This gives the protein CASSSGQLNYGYTF.

The V and J genes are TRBV10-3 and TRBJ1-5, with D possibly being TRBD1 (6 bases). The CDR3 spans 15 residues. Germline CDR1 is ENHRY and CDR2 is SYGVKD. V lost 10 bases, J lost 1 base, and 17 bases lay in between. The CDR3 DNA sequence: TGTGCCACCCAGGGCTTGGGGGGCAGCAATCAGCCCCAGCATTTT. It is translated as CATQGLGGSNQPQHF.

The chain is built from TRBV5-4 and TRBJ2-7, with TRBD2 identical over 7 bases. The CDR3 covers 15 residues. V lost 4 bases and J lost 5; bases outside the gene matches: 12. CDR1 SGHNT and CDR2 YYREEE come from the germline V gene (reference sequence). CDR3 amino acids: CASSPGVAGSHEQYF. The CDR3 DNA follows: TGTGCCAGCAGCCCCGGGGTAGCGGGTTCCCACGAGCAGTACTTC.

The gene calls are TRBV7-2 and TRBJ1-1; D is ambiguous. Germline lookup yields CDR1 SGHTA and CDR2 FQGNSA. This CDR3 comprises 13 residues. V was pared by 5 bases and J by 1 base, with 8 bases between. CDR3 sequence reads: CASSPTWNTEAFF. The CDR3 DNA reads as TGTGCCAGCAGCCCAACATGGAACACTGAAGCTTTCTTT.

CDR3 sequence: CASSLEGTGSDTQYF. The CDR3 DNA reads as TGTGCCAGCAGCTTAGAGGGGACAGGGTCAGATACGCAGTATTTT. The chain employs TRBV11-3 and TRBJ2-3; TRBD1 agrees at 9 bases. CDR1 and CDR2 (germline): SGHNT, YENEEA. CDR3 size: 15 residues. The trim removed 0 bases at V and 4 bases at J, leaving 2 bases unmatched.

The rearrangement links TRBV10-3 to TRBJ2-5, with D possibly matching TRBD2 (6 bases). Looked up from germline, CDR1 is ENHRY and CDR2 is SYGVKD. V shed 1 base and J shed 4 bases, with 10 bases lying between them. The CDR3 has 14 residues. The CDR3 region has the DNA TGTGCCATCAGTGAGTACCGGGGAGGAGAGACCCAGTACTTC. Protein sequence: CAISEYRGGETQYF.

The CDR3 region has the DNA TGTGCCAGTAGTATAGGGACAGGGGGAAGCACAGATACGCAGTATTTT. Protein sequence: CASSIGTGGSTDTQYF. The V call is TRBV19, the J call TRBJ2-3; TRBD1 matches at 10 bases. After removal of 1 base from V and 0 bases from J, the junction contained 1 base not matched to a gene. The CDR3 spans 16 residues. Germline-derived CDR1 and CDR2 are LNHDA and SQIVND (reference sequence).

The V and J genes are TRBV6-1 and TRBJ1-5; the D is unclear. V was clipped by 2 bases and J by 2 bases, with 10 bases between them. Germline CDR1 and CDR2: MNHNS and SASEGT. The CDR3 totals 15 residues. The CDR3: CASSERFGGNQPQHF. CDR3 in DNA: TGTGCCAGCAGTGAAAGGTTTGGTGGCAATCAGCCCCAGCATTTT.

This chain joins TRBV6-1 and TRBJ2-2; 8 bases line up with TRBD2. Germline V lookup: CDR1 MNHNS, CDR2 SASEGT. This CDR3 spans 15 amino acids. V shed 6 bases, J shed 1 base, and the junction held 4 bases outside the gene matches. The CDR3 loop reads CASRDGTRNTGELFF. In DNA, the CDR3 is TGTGCCAGCAGGGATGGGACTAGGAACACCGGGGAGCTGTTTTTT.